This entry concerns a single T cell receptor (beta chain). Its antigen is not identified. This specimen comes from a study of cytomegalovirus exposure and HLA in healthy donors. 60 Vbeta and 13 Jbeta primers were used in PCR. Profiled with immunoSEQ multiplex PCR; TCRdb holds only in-frame clones, not every one. Among around 180,000 clones, about four fifths were seen once, and the ten largest hold less than 6%. Study findings and constraints: A later analysis showed HLA-associated TCR beta chains outstripping equally common others in clonal expansion. Roughly uniform sequencing depth across donors was assumed, possibly incorrectly. For most TCR sequences rarity was the rule, although some public TCRs occurred in many donors.

Sequenced material: PBMCs. The receptor's source is a woman aged 30 to 39 in good health and CMV-seropositive.

The chain's CDR3 is CASSLNIKNTEAFF. DNA for the CDR3: TGTGCCAGCAGCTTAAACATCAAAAACACTGAAGCTTTCTTT. The chain carries TRBV7-2 and TRBJ1-1; unclear D gene. Germline V lookup: CDR1 SGHTA, CDR2 FQGNSA. This CDR3 region has 14 residues. Trimming stripped 2 bases from V and 2 bases from J, with 9 bases between.